This paragraph covers one T cell receptor beta chain sequence. Clones were sequenced by immunoSEQ multiplex PCR, and TCRdb holds only the in-frame ones, with some missing. The sample has around 18,000 clones, around 69% seen once. Germline trimming cut 3 bases from V and 7 bases from J; bases unmatched to any gene: 11. CDR3 size: 18 residues. Germline V gene sequence: CDR1 SEHNR, CDR2 FQNEAQ (reference sequence). These data belong to a study of OX40 agonist ivuxolimab in advanced cancers. Study context: It was permissible to have had prior anti-PD-1, anti-PD-L1 or anti-CTLA-4 therapy, and approximately 38% had some.

This chain uses TRBV7-9 with TRBJ2-1; 14 nucleotides line up with TRBD2. The starting material was CD4+ or CD8+ T cells sorted from blood, obtained in a trial of the OX40 agonist ivuxolimab. This TCR was sampled from an adult with an advanced solid tumor such as melanoma, head and neck, liver or kidney cancer. The DNA of the CDR3 is TGTGCCAGCAGCTTGGTGAGACTAGCGGGAGGGCCGGTAAATGAGCAGTTCTTC. Encoded protein: CASSLVRLAGGPVNEQFF.